Given below is one TCR beta chain in context. Amplification targeted the TCR beta CDR3 regions, with RNA transcripts as the source material. Second-round multiplex PCR came after first-round RT-PCR with HTBI primers. TCRdb redid the calling of the multiplex PCR reads with MiXCR, one entry per CDR3 protein. The sample shows around 670,000 distinct CDR3 sequences, 35% to 50% of them seen only once. The data originate from a study of Graves' ophthalmopathy and Graves' hyperthyroidism. The ends lost 5 bases at V and 7 bases at J; junction bases unmatched: 13. The V gene's germline CDR1 is SQVTM and CDR2 ANQGSEA. The CDR3 extends over 15 amino acids.

This receptor was obtained from an adult man with Graves' ophthalmopathy. The material sequenced was peripheral blood. V usage is TRBV29-1 and J usage is TRBJ2-7; 11 nucleotides match TRBD1. This CDR3 reads CSVTSGQGVRGEQYF. The CDR3 nucleotides are TGCAGCGTTACATCGGGACAGGGGGTCCGCGGGGAGCAGTACTTC.